This T cell receptor (beta chain) was observed in a study of T cells in Graves' hyperthyroidism and ophthalmopathy. Study findings and constraints: Most thyroid clonotypes expanded above 0.001 appeared in blood too.

On the basis of clinical symptoms, serum thyroxine and TRAb, thyroid ultrasound and orbital computed tomography, diagnoses were made. The ends were cut back, 4 bases at V and 6 bases at J, with 18 bases in the middle. The CDR3 consists of 15 residues. CDR1 and CDR2 from the germline V gene are SGHVS and FNYEAQ. Amplification of TCR beta CDR3 regions was performed using RNA transcripts as template. The HTBI primer set was used in a first-round RT-PCR of the TCR CDR3. TCRdb reanalysed the multiplex PCR reads using MiXCR and keeps one entry per CDR3 protein. Seen here are roughly 500,000 distinct CDR3 sequences, approximately 48% observed once, and the top ten hold 35% to 50%. Of note for this clonotype: Its antigen remains unidentified.

This receptor was identified in an adult woman with Graves' disease, either hyperthyroidism or ophthalmopathy (not recorded which). The specimen sequenced was peripheral blood or thyroid tissue (not recorded which). The V and J genes are TRBV7-6 and TRBJ1-2; D possibly corresponds to TRBD1 (6 bases). This CDR3 reads CASSSVGGGFDGYTF. CDR3 DNA: TGTGCCAGCAGCTCCGTTGGGGGCGGCTTTGATGGCTACACCTTC.